What follows are 26 T cell receptor beta chains derived from one specimen sequenced in a study of T cells in Graves' hyperthyroidism and ophthalmopathy. The CDR3 regions of TCR beta were amplified from RNA transcripts. TCR CDR3 underwent first-round RT-PCR with the HTBI primer set. From the multiplex PCR reads, TCRdb called clonotypes with MiXCR, one entry per CDR3 protein. The profile shows about 460,000 distinct CDR3 sequences, around a fifth of them singletons. Specimen: blood. The receptors come from a woman in her seventies with Graves' ophthalmopathy.

This clonotype was observed a few times. The genes are TRBV3-1 and TRBJ1-5, with D uncertain. The V end was cut by 4 bases, the J end by 0 bases, with 10 bases between. Germline V CDR1 and CDR2: LGHDT, YNNKEL (reference sequence). The CDR3 runs 15 residues. CDR3: CASSPTHNSNQPQHF. The CDR3 bases are TGTGCCAGCAGCCCCACACATAATAGCAATCAGCCCCAGCATTTT. Using reference TRBV3-1 and TRBJ1-5 for the parts outside the CDR3, the full variable domain is DTAVSQTPKYLVTQMGNDKSIKCEQNLGHDTMYWYKQDSKKFLKIMFSYNNKELIINETVPNRFSPKSPDKAHLNLHINSLELGDSAVYFCASSPTHNSNQPQHFGDGTRLSIL.

Many counts were recorded for this clonotype. The chain couples TRBV9 to TRBJ2-5; TRBD2 agrees at 7 bases. The germline V gene encodes CDR1 SGDLS and CDR2 YYNGEE. The CDR3 runs 14 residues. The J segment lost 5 bases and the V segment lost 5 bases, leaving 9 bases of the junction unmatched. CDR3 nucleotides: TGTGCCAGCAGTGTTGGCGGGAGTCAGGAGACCCAGTACTTC. Its translation is CASSVGGSQETQYF. The full variable domain, its missing parts supplied by reference TRBV9 and TRBJ2-5, is DSGVTQTPKHLITATGQRVTLRCSPRSGDLSVYWYQQSLDQGLQFLIQYYNGEERAKGNILERFSAQQFPDLHSELNLSSLELGDSALYFCASSVGGSQETQYFGPGTRLLVL.

This clonotype was seen at least ten times. The chain is built from TRBV7-2 and TRBJ2-7; D uncertain. V gave up 0 bases and J gave up 0 bases, with 9 bases separating them. Germline loops: CDR1 SGHTA, CDR2 FQGNSA. CDR3 length: 15 residues. This CDR3 reads CASSLAPGISYEQYF. The CDR3 DNA follows: TGTGCCAGCAGCTTAGCGCCAGGAATCTCCTACGAGCAGTACTTC. The whole variable domain, filled in from reference TRBV7-2 and TRBJ2-7, reads GAGVSQSPSNKVTEKGKDVELRCDPISGHTALYWYRQSLGQGLEFLIYFQGNSAPDKSGLPSDRFSAERTGGSVSTLTIQRTQQEDSAVYLCASSLAPGISYEQYFGPGTRLTVT.

The V gene is TRBV20-1, the J gene TRBJ2-7; D is perhaps TRBD2 (5 bases). V lost 7 bases to trimming and J lost 3 bases, with 16 bases between them. Germline V gives CDR1 DFQATT, CDR2 SNEGSKA (reference sequence). The CDR3 is 13 amino acids. Here the CDR3 reads CSVFGGTLYEQYF. In DNA form, the CDR3 reads TGCAGTGTGTTTGGAGGAACCCTCTACGAGCAGTACTTC.

This clonotype appeared many times. V is TRBV3-1 and J is TRBJ2-5; no clear D gene. CDR1 and CDR2 from the germline V gene are LGHDT and YNNKEL (reference sequence). V lost 0 bases to trimming and J lost 2 bases, with 4 bases between them. There are 13 residues in the CDR3. The CDR3 sequence is CASSQDDQETQYF. The CDR3, as DNA: TGTGCCAGCAGCCAAGACGATCAAGAGACCCAGTACTTC.

In this sample, this clonotype turned up many times. This sequence joins TRBV28 and TRBJ1-1, with a possible D match to TRBD1 (5 bases). This CDR3 is built from 14 residues. Germline lookup yields CDR1 MDHEN and CDR2 SYDVKM. Trimming removed 7 bases from V and 4 bases from J, with 16 bases in between. In nucleotides, the CDR3 is TGTGCCAGCAACCCGGGCGGGGGGGGCACTGAAGCTTTCTTT. Translated, it gives CASNPGGGGTEAFF.

This sequence joins TRBV25-1 and TRBJ1-4; D is uncertain. The CDR3 has 14 residues. Trimming stripped 5 bases from V and 12 bases from J, with 19 bases between. CDR1 and CDR2 from the germline V gene are MGHDK and SYGVNS. The CDR3 here is CASSPHLDGRQLFF. In DNA, the CDR3 is TGTGCCAGCAGTCCACACCTCGACGGTCGGCAACTGTTTTTT.

V usage is TRBV4-1 and J usage is TRBJ1-2; 7 bases map to TRBD1. CDR3 length: 13 residues. Unmatched junction bases numbered 4, after V lost 3 bases and J lost 6 bases. Germline V lookup: CDR1 MGHRA, CDR2 YSYEKL. Written as DNA, the CDR3 is TGCGCCAGCAGCCAGGCCCAGGGGGATGGCTACACCTTC. Its protein is CASSQAQGDGYTF.

This clonotype was detected ten times or more. The rearrangement links TRBV20-1 to TRBJ2-3, with D possibly being TRBD2 (5 bases). The ends were cut back, 1 base at V and 2 bases at J, with 16 bases in the middle. Germline V gene data show CDR1 as DFQATT and CDR2 as SNEGSKA (reference sequence). The CDR3 is 16 amino acids. The CDR3 nucleotides are TGCAGTGCTAGAGTACGGGCGGGCGATGTCACAGATACGCAGTATTTT. Translating it yields CSARVRAGDVTDTQYF.

The table lists this clonotype with a few counts. The chain joins TRBV7-9 to TRBJ1-2, with D possibly being TRBD1 (5 bases). V lost 8 bases and J lost 3, with 10 bases in between. Germline CDR1 is SEHNR and CDR2 is FQNEAQ (reference sequence). CDR3 length: 12 residues. CDR3 in DNA: TGTGCCAGCGCGGGGGAGGACTATGGCTACACCTTC. Its protein is CASAGEDYGYTF.

The chain uses TRBV5-5 and TRBJ2-7; 7 nucleotides match TRBD1. This CDR3 comprises 15 residues. Germline V gene data show CDR1 as SGHKS and CDR2 as YYEKEE (reference sequence). After removal of 0 bases from V and 6 bases from J, the junction contained 9 bases not matched to a gene. The CDR3 region is CASSLVTGTSAEQYF. As DNA, the CDR3 is TGTGCCAGCAGCTTGGTGACAGGGACCTCCGCCGAGCAGTACTTC.

This chain links TRBV27 with TRBJ2-5, with D tentatively TRBD1 (6 bases). V dropped 3 bases and J dropped 9 bases, with 14 bases sitting between them. Germline assignment: CDR1 MNHEY and CDR2 SMNVEV (reference sequence). This CDR3 is 13 amino acids long. CDR3 DNA sequence: TGTGCCAGCAGTTTGACAGGACCGCTGGCCCAGTACTTC. The encoded protein is CASSLTGPLAQYF.

The V and J genes are TRBV6-1 and TRBJ2-7; D gene unclear. The CDR3 contains 14 residues. Trimming removed 11 bases from V and 1 base from J, with 18 bases in between. CDR1 and CDR2 from the germline V gene are MNHNS and SASEGT. This chain's CDR3 is CASAVSTVSYEQYF. For the CDR3, the DNA is TGTGCCTCCGCGGTATCGACTGTTTCCTACGAGCAGTACTTC.

This clonotype was seen at least ten times. J is TRBJ2-7 and V is TRBV12-3 or TRBV12-4; 9 nucleotides line up with TRBD2. With 2 bases clipped from V and 7 bases from J, the junction kept 15 bases outside the gene matches. The CDR3 spans 17 residues. The CDR3 protein is CASSLSSGSGVGREQYF. Here the CDR3 DNA reads TGTGCCAGCAGTTTAAGTAGCGGGAGTGGGGTCGGAAGGGAGCAGTACTTC.

This chain uses TRBV29-1 with TRBJ1-2, with D perhaps TRBD1 (6 bases). From germline, CDR1 is SQVTM and CDR2 ANQGSEA. The V end was cut by 3 bases, the J end by 7 bases, with 9 bases between. The CDR3 runs 11 residues. CDR3 sequence (DNA): TGCAGCGTTGAGGGGGCCTCTGGCTACACCTTC. Its protein is CSVEGASGYTF. The whole variable domain, filled in from reference TRBV29-1 and TRBJ1-2, reads SAVISQKPSRDICQRGTSLTIQCQVDSQVTMMFWYRQQPGQSLTLIATANQGSEATYESGFVIDKFPISRPNLTFSTLTVSNMSPEDSSIYLCSVEGASGYTFGSGTRLTVV.

The table lists this clonotype with a few counts. J is TRBJ1-1 and V is TRBV5-5; D uncertain. Trimming cost V 0 bases and J 11 bases, with 17 bases left between them. This CDR3 contains 14 residues. Germline V CDR1 and CDR2: SGHKS, YYEKEE (reference sequence). Here the CDR3 reads CASSLERAGLWAFF. The CDR3 nucleotides read TGTGCCAGCAGCTTGGAGAGGGCGGGGTTGTGGGCTTTCTTT.

DNA for the CDR3: TGCGCCAGCAGCTGGGGACATGGCGATAAAAACATTCAGTACTTC. It codes for CASSWGHGDKNIQYF. The chain recombines TRBV5-1 with TRBJ2-4; weak D call: TRBD1 (6 bases). The germline CDR1 and CDR2 sequences are SGHRS and YFSETQ. V was shortened by 3 bases and J by 4 bases, with 14 bases between the two germline ends. This CDR3 has 15 amino acids. The full variable domain, rest sourced from reference TRBV5-1 and TRBJ2-4, is KAGVTQTPRYLIKTRGQQVTLSCSPISGHRSVSWYQQTPGQGLQFLFEYFSETQRNKGNFPGRFSGRQFSNSRSEMNVSTLELGDSALYLCASSWGHGDKNIQYFGAGTRLSVL.

The chain recombines TRBV5-5 with TRBJ1-2, with a tentative D call TRBD1 (5 bases). CDR1 and CDR2 (germline): SGHKS, YYEKEE (reference sequence). This CDR3 has 15 amino acids. V gave up 1 base and J gave up 4 bases, with 14 bases separating them. Here the CDR3 DNA reads TGTGCCAGCAGCTTGTTGGGGGATTATAGCTATGGCTACACCTTC. Protein sequence: CASSLLGDYSYGYTF.

J is TRBJ2-7 and V is TRBV20-1; D is perhaps TRBD2 (7 bases). V was trimmed by 1 base and J by 7 bases, leaving 20 bases between them. CDR3 length: 15 amino acids. Germline values: CDR1 DFQATT, CDR2 SNEGSKA (reference sequence). The CDR3, as DNA: TGCAGTGCTAGAGTGCGGGGGTGGGGGGCTGTGGAGCAGTACTTC. Translating gives CSARVRGWGAVEQYF.

The rearrangement links TRBV3-1 to TRBJ1-6, with D uncertain. Germline assignment: CDR1 LGHDT and CDR2 YNNKEL (reference sequence). The CDR3 is 15 amino acids. Trimming stripped 1 base from V and 9 bases from J, with 13 bases between. This CDR3 is CASSQAARRSSPLHF. CDR3 bases: TGTGCCAGCAGCCAAGCGGCTCGGCGGAGTTCACCCCTCCACTTT.

This clonotype was counted only a few times. CDR3 DNA: TGTGCCAGCAGCTTTTTCGGACAGGTCAATCAGCCCCAGCATTTT. The encoded protein is CASSFFGQVNQPQHF. This chain joins TRBV5-4 and TRBJ1-5, with TRBD1 matching over 7 bases. This CDR3 contains 15 residues. CDR1 and CDR2 (germline): SGHNT, YYREEE (reference sequence). V shed 2 bases, J shed 3 bases, and the junction held 5 bases outside the gene matches.

This chain joins TRBV9 and TRBJ2-7; possible D gene TRBD2, 5 bases. Trimming cost V 4 bases and J 0 bases, with 17 bases left between them. The CDR3 sequence is 16 residues long. Germline V lookup: CDR1 SGDLS, CDR2 YYNGEE. CDR3 nucleotides: TGTGCCAGCAGCTCCGGAGCGGACTTGAGCTCCTACGAGCAGTACTTC. It translates to CASSSGADLSSYEQYF.

The chain employs TRBV6-5 and TRBJ1-3; TRBD1 is a possible D gene (5 bases). Germline CDR1 is MNHEY and CDR2 is SVGAGI. Trimming removed 0 bases at V and 0 bases at J, with 12 bases between. The CDR3 length is 17 residues. This chain's CDR3 is CASSYSGVSHSGNTIYF. The CDR3 bases are TGTGCCAGCAGTTACTCGGGGGTGTCCCACTCTGGAAACACCATATATTTT.

This clonotype was picked up a small number of times. The rearrangement joins TRBV12-3 or TRBV12-4 to TRBJ1-3, with TRBD1 matching 8 bases. Losses at the gene ends were 6 bases for V and 3 bases for J; bases not matched to a gene: 7. The CDR3 contains 15 residues. The CDR3 DNA is TGTGCCAGCAGCGGCTCAGGGGGCTATGGAAACACCATATATTTT. Translating gives CASSGSGGYGNTIYF.

The sample holds many counts of this clonotype. This chain connects TRBV7-9 to TRBJ1-2, with 7 bases matching TRBD1. This CDR3 has 14 residues. CDR1 and CDR2 (germline): SEHNR, FQNEAQ (reference sequence). The junction had 8 bases not matched to a gene; V was cut back by 3 bases and J by 7 bases. As DNA, the CDR3 is TGTGCCAGCAGCTTCGCGACAGGGACGGGTGGCTACACCTTC. It is translated as CASSFATGTGGYTF.

In its sample, this clonotype was seen a few times. This chain links TRBV6-1 with TRBJ2-7, with D maybe TRBD2 (6 bases). Trimming shortened V by 6 bases and J by 7 bases, and 19 bases separated the two germline ends. Per the germline V gene, CDR1 is MNHNS and CDR2 is SASEGT. The CDR3 contains 14 residues. The CDR3, as DNA: TGTGCCAGCAGGGGGGGTGGAGGCTTGCGGGAGCAGTACTTC. Protein product: CASRGGGGLREQYF.